This T cell receptor (beta chain) was recovered during a study of radiotherapy plus CTLA-4 blockade in lung cancer. The wider study: Objective responses arose in roughly 20% of patients, and about 32% experienced disease control. General observations from the study: Early blood T cell clone dynamics, with interferon-beta, were reported to best predict response. TCR clones of tumor origin grew in blood after radiotherapy plus ipilimumab.

Patients in the study, people with chemo-refractory metastatic non-small-cell lung cancer, received focal radiation plus ipilimumab CTLA-4 blockade. With respect to this clone: Antigen specificity is unknown.

CDR1 MNHEY and CDR2 SVGAGI come from the germline V gene. Trimming left V 5 bases short and J 4 bases short, with 9 bases between. The CDR3 extends over 12 amino acids. Assay: immunoSEQ multiplex PCR; the TCRdb copy retains only in-frame clones and omits some. Of roughly 50,000 clones listed, roughly 84% are singletons. The receptor was derived from a human donor with non-small cell lung cancer whose response to radiotherapy plus ipilimumab could not be evaluated. J is TRBJ2-7 and V is TRBV6-5; the D is unclear. The sequencing here drew on peripheral blood, taken from a patient treated with radiotherapy plus ipilimumab. This CDR3 is CASSETRYEQYF. CDR3 DNA: TGTGCCAGCAGTGAAACTCGTTACGAGCAGTACTTC.